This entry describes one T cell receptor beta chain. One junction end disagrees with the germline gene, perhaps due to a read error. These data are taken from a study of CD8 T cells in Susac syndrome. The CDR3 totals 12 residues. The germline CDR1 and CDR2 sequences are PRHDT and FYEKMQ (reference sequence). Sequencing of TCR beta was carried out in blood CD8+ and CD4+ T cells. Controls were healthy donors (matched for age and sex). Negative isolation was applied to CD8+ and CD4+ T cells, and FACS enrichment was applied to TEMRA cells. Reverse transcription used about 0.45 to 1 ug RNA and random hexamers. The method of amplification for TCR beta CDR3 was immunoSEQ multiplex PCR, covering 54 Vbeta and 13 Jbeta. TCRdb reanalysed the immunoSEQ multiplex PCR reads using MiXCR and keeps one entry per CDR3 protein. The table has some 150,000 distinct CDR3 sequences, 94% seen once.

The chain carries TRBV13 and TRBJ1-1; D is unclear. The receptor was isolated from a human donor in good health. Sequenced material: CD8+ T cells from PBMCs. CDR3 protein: CASTLTNTEAFF. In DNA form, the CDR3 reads TGTGCCAGCACCTTAACAAACACTGAAGCTTTCTTT. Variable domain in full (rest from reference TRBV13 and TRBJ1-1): AAGVIQSPRHLIKEKRETATLKCYPIPRHDTVYWYQQGPGQDPQFLISFYEKMQSDKGSIPDRFSAQQFSDYHSELNMSSLELGDSALYFCASTLTNTEAFFGQGTRLTVV.